Below are 7 T cell receptor beta chains sequenced from a single sample in a study of spatial heterogeneity in lung cancer. TCRdb redid the calling of the 5' RACE reads with MiXCR, one entry per CDR3 protein. The sample yields roughly 16,000 distinct CDR3 sequences, roughly a fifth seen once. The time point is: sample taken at primary tumor resection. Whole RNA, isolated from tumor, nontumor lung or frozen PBMC, was sequenced without prior sorting. The sequencing here drew on PBMCs, taken at surgery. The source of these receptors is a female donor with early-stage non-small cell lung cancer.

The chain is built from TRBV6-2 or TRBV6-3 and TRBJ2-2, with D unclear. The CDR3 has 11 amino acids. Trimming stripped 5 bases from V and 8 bases from J, with 6 bases between. Germline V CDR1 and CDR2: MNHEY, SVGEGT. The CDR3 DNA reads TGTGCCAGCAGTGAAGGAGGGGAGCTGTTTTTT. As protein: CASSEGGELFF.

By its share, this clonotype is medium-sized. The gene calls are TRBV23-1 and TRBJ1-5; TRBD1 might be the D (6 bases). TRBV23-1 is reported as an ORF; its role is uncertain. The V and J ends lost 6 bases and 5 bases respectively, with 23 bases between them. The length of the CDR3 is 17 residues. The CDR3 DNA is TGCGCCAGCAGCCAACAAAAATCCCACAGGGAACATCAGCCCCAGCATTTT. Its protein product is CASSQQKSHREHQPQHF.

The rearrangement links TRBV7-2 to TRBJ1-1, with D possibly TRBD1 on 5 matching bases. Germline V lookup: CDR1 SGHTA, CDR2 FQGNSA. This CDR3 is built from 15 residues. Trimming removed 3 bases from V and 8 bases from J, with 19 bases in between. In DNA form, the CDR3 reads TGTGCCAGCAGCTTGGGGTTGGGGACTGCGAAGGAAGCTTTCTTT. Amino acids: CASSLGLGTAKEAFF.

This clonotype occurred many times. The chain employs TRBV7-9 and TRBJ2-7; tentative D call: TRBD2 (6 bases). The germline gives CDR1 SEHNR, CDR2 FQNEAQ (reference sequence). V was clipped by 1 base and J by 8 bases, with 12 bases between them. The CDR3 runs to 13 residues. The CDR3 DNA follows: TGTGCCAGCAGCTTAGTGGAGGGTGTGAAGCAGTACTTC. It is translated as CASSLVEGVKQYF.

The chain joins TRBV7-2 to TRBJ2-1, with 9 bases that match TRBD2. Unmatched junction bases numbered 7, after V lost 5 bases and J lost 5 bases. Germline V gene lookup returns CDR1 SGHTA and CDR2 FQGNSA. There are 15 residues in the CDR3. CDR3 amino acids: CASSLRTSAHNEQFF. The CDR3 DNA reads TGTGCCAGCAGCCTCCGGACTAGCGCCCACAATGAGCAGTTCTTC.

The rearrangement joins TRBV6-5 to TRBJ1-3; D remains unclear. Trimming shortened V by 0 bases and J by 0 bases, and 6 bases separated the two germline ends. Germline CDR1 is MNHEY and CDR2 is SVGAGI. The CDR3 runs 15 residues. The CDR3 DNA reads TGTGCCAGCAGTTACTCGAGAGTCTCTGGAAACACCATATATTTT. Protein sequence: CASSYSRVSGNTIYF.

The table lists this clonotype with many counts. The gene calls are TRBV9 and TRBJ2-7; 10 nucleotides line up with TRBD1. The CDR3 is made up of 15 amino acids. Trimming at V came to 0 bases and at J to 6 bases, leaving 6 bases not matched to a gene. Looked up from germline, CDR1 is SGDLS and CDR2 is YYNGEE. CDR3 amino acids: CASSVVGDRGAEQYF. The DNA of the CDR3 is TGTGCCAGCAGCGTAGTTGGGGACAGGGGAGCCGAGCAGTACTTC. Combining the CDR3 with reference TRBV9 and TRBJ2-7 gives the whole variable domain DSGVTQTPKHLITATGQRVTLRCSPRSGDLSVYWYQQSLDQGLQFLIQYYNGEERAKGNILERFSAQQFPDLHSELNLSSLELGDSALYFCASSVVGDRGAEQYFGPGTRLTVT.